This T cell receptor (beta chain) was obtained from a study of blood T cell repertoires in COVID-19. Study-wide background: Specimens from acute and convalescent COVID-19 originated in the United States, Italy and Spain. Sources were T cells, B-cell-depleted T cells, or PBMCs; the material itself was cDNA or gDNA.

V was clipped by 0 bases and J by 8 bases, with 11 bases between them. The length of the CDR3 is 14 residues. Germline V gives CDR1 MGHRA, CDR2 YSYEKL. Original data processing: Amplified reference gene primers provided the basis for estimating nucleated cell counts. Profiling relied on immunoSEQ multiplex PCR, and the TCRdb table lists in-frame clones only, not all of them. That table supplies the V and J calls and clone size; D and trimming were determined from the DNA. The sample lists over 150,000 clones, 83% occurring once. Sequenced: peripheral blood. This sequence was found in a woman older than 75 with acute or convalescent COVID-19. The chain uses TRBV4-1 and TRBJ2-1; a weak D match, TRBD1 (6 bases). The CDR3 DNA sequence: TGCGCCAGCAGCCAAGAAGCAGGGGACGATGAGCAGTTCTTC. This sequence encodes CASSQEAGDDEQFF.